Each of the 15 T cell receptor beta chains below was sequenced from the same sample in a study of blood T cell repertoires in COVID-19. The method was immunoSEQ multiplex PCR; TCRdb's version includes in-frame clones alone and lacks a portion of them. The sample carries about 220,000 clones, about 88% recorded once. Sequences were obtained from peripheral blood. Receptors originate from a man in his forties with acute or convalescent COVID-19.

The table lists this clone with a count of one. J is TRBJ1-3 and V is TRBV27, with a possible D match to TRBD1 (6 bases). The CDR3 sequence is 14 residues long. Trimming pared 2 bases from V and 2 bases from J, leaving 7 bases between. From germline, CDR1 is MNHEY and CDR2 SMNVEV (reference sequence). This chain's CDR3 is CASSLQGTGNTIYF. The CDR3 DNA is TGTGCCAGCAGTTTACAGGGGACTGGAAACACCATATATTTT.

The chain carries TRBV5-1 and TRBJ1-1, with D possibly being TRBD1 (6 bases). V was shortened by 0 bases and J by 0 bases, with 12 bases between the two germline ends. The germline V gene has CDR1 SGHRS and CDR2 YFSETQ. There are 16 residues in the CDR3. CDR3 nucleotides: TGCGCCAGCAGCTTGGTAGACAGGATTATGAACACTGAAGCTTTCTTT. It is translated as CASSLVDRIMNTEAFF.

The chain links TRBV19 to TRBJ1-5, with 7 bases matching TRBD1. The CDR3 has 16 residues. CDR1 and CDR2 (germline): LNHDA, SQIVND (reference sequence). Trimming at V came to 5 bases and at J to 4 bases, leaving 11 bases not matched to a gene. The CDR3 coding sequence is TGTGCCAGTAGTGGGGTGAGGGGGCGATTAAATCAGCCCCAGCATTTT. Translated: CASSGVRGRLNQPQHF.

The rearrangement links TRBV4-1 to TRBJ1-2; possibly TRBD1 for D (6 bases). The V end lost 5 bases, the J end lost 3 bases, and 13 bases lay between the germline ends. In germline, CDR1 is MGHRA, CDR2 YSYEKL. The CDR3 extends over 14 amino acids. For the CDR3, the DNA is TGCGCCAGCAGCTTAGACAGGTTGGACTATGGCTACACCTTC. Its translation: CASSLDRLDYGYTF.

Written as DNA, the CDR3 is TGTGCCAGCAGCAAAGTAGGGGGCCCGCCAGATACGCAGTATTTT. Protein product: CASSKVGGPPDTQYF. V and J are TRBV21-1 and TRBJ2-3; the tabulated D call, TRBD1, remains unverified against the DNA. TRBV21-1 is assigned pseudogene status. The CDR3 totals 15 residues.

The V call is TRBV13, the J call TRBJ2-7; 10 bases map to TRBD1. CDR3 length: 15 residues. Per germline, CDR1 PRHDT and CDR2 FYEKMQ (reference sequence). Unmatched junction bases numbered 2, after V lost 2 bases and J lost 1 base. DNA for the CDR3: TGTGCCAGCAGCTTACCGGGACAGGGGTCCTACGAGCAGTACTTC. This sequence encodes CASSLPGQGSYEQYF.

The chain carries TRBV19 and TRBJ1-3, with a possible D match to TRBD1 (6 bases). The V gene lost 4 bases and the J gene lost 4 bases, with 11 bases spanning the gap. The germline V gene encodes CDR1 LNHDA and CDR2 SQIVND (reference sequence). The CDR3 totals 14 residues. CDR3 sequence (DNA): TGTGCCAGTAGTAATACAGGGTCCGGAAACACCATATATTTT. It translates to CASSNTGSGNTIYF.

The chain combines TRBV7-2 with TRBJ1-1, with 7 nucleotides matching TRBD1. Trimming took 3 bases from V and 0 from J; bases not matched to a gene: 1. Per the germline V gene, CDR1 is SGHTA and CDR2 is FQGNSA. The CDR3 spans 14 residues. CDR3 DNA: TGTGCCAGCAGCTTGGGACAGCTGAACACTGAAGCTTTCTTT. Translation: CASSLGQLNTEAFF.

This clone was counted between two and nine times. The chain links TRBV3-1 (or the pseudogene TRBV3-2) to TRBJ1-5; TRBD1 might be the D (5 bases). Germline CDR1 LGHDT, CDR2 YNNKEL (reference sequence). The CDR3 length is 15 residues. V was clipped by 1 base and J by 4 bases, with 11 bases between them. CDR3: CASSQGVGDNQPQHF. Written as DNA, the CDR3 is TGTGCCAGCAGCCAAGGTGTAGGGGATAATCAGCCCCAGCATTTT.

The chain links TRBV24-1 to TRBJ2-1; D gene unclear. This CDR3 spans 15 amino acids. CDR1 is KGHDR and CDR2 is SFDVKD in the germline V gene. The V end lost 3 bases, the J end lost 0 bases, and 8 bases lay between the germline ends. The CDR3 coding sequence is TGTGCCACCAGTGATAGTTACTCCTCCTACAATGAGCAGTTCTTC. Amino acids: CATSDSYSSYNEQFF.

This clone was picked up a small number of times. The chain links TRBV4-2 to TRBJ2-1; 7 bases align to TRBD2. After removal of 3 bases from V and 8 bases from J, the junction contained 19 bases not matched to a gene. This CDR3 is 18 amino acids long. In germline, CDR1 is LGHNA, CDR2 YNFKEQ. The CDR3, as DNA: TGTGCCAGCAGCCAGGACAACTTAGCGGGTATTGGATGGGATGAGCAGTTCTTC. Amino acid sequence: CASSQDNLAGIGWDEQFF.

This chain uses TRBV12-3 or TRBV12-4 with TRBJ2-7, with D maybe TRBD1 (5 bases). Trimming took 2 bases from V and 5 from J, leaving 10 bases between them. The CDR3 is 13 amino acids. The CDR3 reads CASSLMAGNEQYF. In DNA form, the CDR3 reads TGTGCCAGCAGTTTAATGGCAGGGAACGAGCAGTACTTC.

J is TRBJ2-2 and V is TRBV19, with 7 positions matching TRBD1. Germline lookup yields CDR1 LNHDA and CDR2 SQIVND (reference sequence). This CDR3 contains 17 residues. After removal of 1 base from V and 1 base from J, the junction contained 6 bases not matched to a gene. This CDR3 reads CASSIAGDSLNTGELFF. CDR3 sequence (DNA): TGTGCCAGTAGTATAGCCGGGGACAGCCTGAACACCGGGGAGCTGTTTTTT.

This rearrangement joins TRBV7-6 to TRBJ2-1, with D possibly being TRBD2 (5 bases). Germline assignment: CDR1 SGHVS and CDR2 FNYEAQ. Trimming took 2 bases from V and 5 from J, leaving 16 bases between them. The CDR3 is 16 residues long. As DNA, the CDR3 is TGTGCCAGCAGCTTAAGGTTCGGGAACTTAAACAATGAGCAGTTCTTC. This codes for CASSLRFGNLNNEQFF.

The CDR3 nucleotides are TGTGCCAGCAGTTTCTTCGGGAATGAGCAGTTCTTC. Its translation is CASSFFGNEQFF. J is TRBJ2-1 and V is TRBV6-2 or TRBV6-3, with unresolved D. The CDR3 length is 12 residues. Germline loops: CDR1 MNHEY, CDR2 SVGEGT. V lost 4 bases to trimming and J lost 7 bases, with 8 bases between them.